A selection of T cell receptor beta chains follows, all from one sample in a study of T cells in tuberculosis. Repertoires were generated with immunoSEQ multiplex PCR, while TCRdb's copy carries only in-frame clones and drops some. The profile shows about 88,000 clones, roughly 93% of them singletons. The sample consisted of CD1b-GMM tetramer-negative cells sorted from PBMCs. The receptors derive from an adult woman with latent tuberculosis. The conserved cysteine and the conserved F or W are not part of the CDR3 here.

J | V | CDR3
TRBJ1-6 | TRBV5-5 | ASSSGQHPTNSPLH
TRBJ2-3 | TRBV28 | ASSSPRGRTFSTDTQY
TRBJ2-2 | TRBV6-5 | ASTPTGNTGELF
TRBJ1-5 | TRBV15 | ATSRDGQSNQPQH
TRBJ2-3 | TRBV7-2 | ASSLAGGLVGDTQY
TRBJ2-7 | TRBV27 | ASSTIRRGEQY
TRBJ1-4 | TRBV6-7 | ASGGEKLF
TRBJ1-1 | TRBV7-2 | ASKGGETEAF
TRBJ1-4 | TRBV5-1 | ASSGGGEKLF
TRBJ2-2 | TRBV15 | ATSGGVATLGTGELF
TRBJ1-2 | TRBV7-9 | ASSLAARAALYGYT
TRBJ1-2 | TRBV28 | ASSYAGIYGYT
TRBJ1-2 | TRBV5-8 | ASSPTRVLYGYT
TRBJ2-3 | TRBV6-4 | ASSDSGLSKQY
TRBJ2-3 | TRBV19 | ASSIPPNSDTQY
TRBJ1-1 | TRBV6-1 | ASSSYRGGTEAF
TRBJ1-6 | TRBV19 | ASSSRDSSYNSPLH
TRBJ2-7 | TRBV5-6 | ASSLVGLYEQY
TRBJ1-2 | TRBV19 | ASSTSSRGLGYT
TRBJ1-2 | TRBV6-5 | ASSLPGQGAGYT
TRBJ2-3 | TRBV27 | ASSLWQGADTQY
TRBJ2-2 | TRBV5-1 | ASSPGFKYTGELF